Below are 24 T cell receptor beta chains sequenced from a single sample in a study of graft-versus-host responses after intestinal transplantation. The table came from immunoSEQ multiplex PCR; TCRdb's copy has only in-frame clones and leaves some out. Of 130,000 to 150,000 clones in the sample, around 90% were seen once. These receptors are not linked to any known antigen. The material was unstimulated CD4+ T cells sorted from spleen or lymph node cells, obtained before intestinal transplant. Receptors originate from a human donor who received an intestinal transplant.

V and J are TRBV7-2 and TRBJ1-1; TRBD1 might be the D (5 bases). CDR1 is SGHTA, CDR2 FQGNSA, per germline. Trimming took off 1 base at V and 5 bases at J, with 11 bases between the two ends. The CDR3 is 14 residues long. The CDR3 spells CASSLDTGETEAFF. The CDR3 coding sequence is TGTGCCAGCAGCTTAGACACGGGGGAGACTGAAGCTTTCTTT.

J is TRBJ2-6 and V is TRBV2; D is ambiguous. The germline V gene has CDR1 SNHLY and CDR2 FYNNEI. V was clipped by 9 bases and J by 0 bases, with 9 bases between them. The CDR3 extends over 14 amino acids. The CDR3 DNA follows: TGTGCCAGTCGAGACGGCTCTGGGGCCAACGTCCTGACTTTC. Translating it yields CASRDGSGANVLTF.

The rearrangement uses TRBV10-3 and TRBJ2-7; the match to TRBD2 covers 7 bases. Germline-derived CDR1 and CDR2 are ENHRY and SYGVKD. With V trimmed by 6 bases and J by 6 bases, 14 bases remained unmatched. There are 15 residues in the CDR3. CDR3 loop: CAISEGRLAGSEQYF. The DNA for the CDR3 is TGTGCCATCAGCGAAGGGAGACTAGCTGGGTCCGAGCAGTACTTC.

The chain is built from TRBV5-6 and TRBJ2-1, with 8 bases aligning to TRBD2. V trimming: 4 bases; J trimming: 0 bases; junction bases outside the gene matches: 6. In germline, CDR1 is SGHDT, CDR2 YYEEEE. This CDR3 is 16 amino acids long. The CDR3 loop reads CASSRGTSYSYNEQFF. The CDR3 nucleotides are TGTGCCAGCAGCCGTGGGACTAGTTACTCCTACAATGAGCAGTTCTTC.

The chain has TRBV4-2 and TRBJ2-1; 7 bases are a match to TRBD2. The CDR3 contains 18 residues. The V and J ends lost 1 base and 1 base, in that order; junction bases with no gene match: 10. Germline V gene data show CDR1 as LGHNA and CDR2 as YNFKEQ. Written as DNA, the CDR3 is TGTGCCAGCAGCCAAGTAACGGGAGGTAAAGGGTCCTACAATGAGCAGTTCTTC. It codes for CASSQVTGGKGSYNEQFF.

This clone was observed once. The gene calls are TRBV29-1 and TRBJ2-1; 7 positions agree with TRBD2. Germline V CDR1 and CDR2: SQVTM, ANQGSEA. This CDR3 is built from 14 residues. Trimming at V came to 3 bases and at J to 2 bases, leaving 4 bases not matched to a gene. The CDR3, as DNA: TGCAGCGTTGAGGTGGGAGGGGCCTACAATGAGCAGTTCTTC. This gives the protein CSVEVGGAYNEQFF.

This sequence joins TRBV4-1 and TRBJ2-7; D is perhaps TRBD2 (5 bases). V lost 3 bases and J lost 3, with 9 bases in between. CDR3 length: 13 residues. The V gene's germline CDR1 is MGHRA and CDR2 YSYEKL. The CDR3 DNA reads TGCGCCAGCAGCCACGGACTTGACTACGAGCAGTACTTC. Amino acids: CASSHGLDYEQYF.

The rearrangement links TRBV2 to TRBJ2-7; no firm D call. This CDR3 has 13 residues. CDR1 SNHLY and CDR2 FYNNEI come from the germline V gene. V lost 7 bases to trimming and J lost 1 base, with 11 bases between them. CDR3 in amino acids: CASTSTASYEQYF. The CDR3 bases are TGTGCCAGCACTTCGACGGCTTCCTACGAGCAGTACTTC.

The V call is TRBV18, the J call TRBJ1-3, with a tentative D call TRBD1 (5 bases). V dropped 3 bases and J dropped 0 bases, with 6 bases sitting between them. Germline values: CDR1 KGHSH, CDR2 LQKENI. CDR3 length equals 14 residues. DNA for the CDR3: TGTGCCAGCTCACCGGGGGGCTCTGGAAACACCATATATTTT. Its protein product is CASSPGGSGNTIYF.

The chain is built from TRBV11-2 and TRBJ1-1; no firm D call. The CDR3 consists of 13 residues. The V gene's germline CDR1 is SGHAT and CDR2 FQNNGV. Trimming took off 5 bases at V and 1 base at J, with 8 bases between the two ends. Written as DNA, the CDR3 is TGTGCCAGCAGCCTCGTGGGGAACACTGAAGCTTTCTTT. Protein: CASSLVGNTEAFF.

V usage is TRBV4-1 and J usage is TRBJ2-5; possibly TRBD2 for D (6 bases). The CDR3 contains 14 residues. V lost 1 base, J lost 7 bases, and 13 bases lay in between. The germline V gene has CDR1 MGHRA and CDR2 YSYEKL. CDR3 in DNA: TGCGCCAGCAGCCAAGCGGCGGGACCGGCGACCCAGTACTTC. Translated, it gives CASSQAAGPATQYF.

This clone showed up just once. This chain uses TRBV9 with TRBJ2-3, with D maybe TRBD2 (6 bases). V was pared by 0 bases and J by 3 bases, with 14 bases between. CDR3 size: 16 residues. Germline V lookup: CDR1 SGDLS, CDR2 YYNGEE. The CDR3 DNA sequence: TGTGCCAGCAGCGTAGCCGTGGAGGGCCCTACAGATACGCAGTATTTT. Translating gives CASSVAVEGPTDTQYF.

The chain combines TRBV5-1 with TRBJ2-1; D might be TRBD2 (6 bases). Germline values: CDR1 SGHRS, CDR2 YFSETQ. V lost 5 bases, J lost 5 bases, and 17 bases lay in between. This CDR3 is 15 amino acids long. CDR3: CASRNGTPFHNEQFF. Here the CDR3 DNA reads TGCGCCAGCAGAAACGGGACTCCCTTCCACAATGAGCAGTTCTTC.

The chain employs TRBV9 and TRBJ2-2; no clear D. Germline V gene sequence: CDR1 SGDLS, CDR2 YYNGEE. Trimming removed 0 bases from V and 1 base from J, with 7 bases in between. The CDR3 loop spans 15 amino acids. The CDR3 bases are TGTGCCAGCAGCGTAGGCAGGAGGAACACCGGGGAGCTGTTTTTT. Its translation: CASSVGRRNTGELFF. The full variable domain, completed using reference TRBV9 and TRBJ2-2, is DSGVTQTPKHLITATGQRVTLRCSPRSGDLSVYWYQQSLDQGLQFLIQYYNGEERAKGNILERFSAQQFPDLHSELNLSSLELGDSALYFCASSVGRRNTGELFFGEGSRLTVL.

The chain links TRBV18 to TRBJ2-5; no clear D. With the DNA end fitting TRBJ2-7 better, the J assignment may be wrong. CDR1 is KGHSH and CDR2 is LQKENI in the germline V gene. The CDR3 has 13 amino acids. DNA for the CDR3: TGTGCCAGCTCCTACGGGCCTTCATACGAGCAGTACTTC. Protein sequence: CASSYGPSYEQYF.

The chain is built from TRBV6-1 and TRBJ2-6; no clear D. CDR1 and CDR2 from the germline V gene are MNHNS and SASEGT. The V gene lost 6 bases and the J gene lost 0 bases, with 3 bases spanning the gap. The CDR3 sequence is 13 residues long. CDR3 residues: CASRASGANVLTF. For the CDR3, the DNA is TGTGCCAGCAGGGCCTCTGGGGCCAACGTCCTGACTTTC.

This rearrangement joins TRBV4-1 to TRBJ2-6, with 7 bases that match TRBD2. V lost 0 bases and J lost 0; bases outside the gene matches: 8. Germline values: CDR1 MGHRA, CDR2 YSYEKL. This CDR3 is built from 19 residues. The CDR3 DNA is TGCGCCAGCAGCCAAGATCGGGGGACTACATTCTCTGGGGCCAACGTCCTGACTTTC. It is translated as CASSQDRGTTFSGANVLTF.

This chain links TRBV29-1 with TRBJ2-3; 8 nucleotides line up with TRBD2. There are 14 residues in the CDR3. Unmatched junction bases numbered 6, after V lost 6 bases and J lost 1 base. Germline CDR1 SQVTM, CDR2 ANQGSEA. CDR3 in amino acids: CSVRAGVGTDTQYF. The CDR3 DNA sequence: TGCAGCGTGCGAGCGGGAGTAGGCACAGATACGCAGTATTTT.

The chain couples TRBV10-2 to TRBJ1-2; 9 bases align to TRBD1. V shed 0 bases and J 8 bases; nucleotides not matched to a gene: 7. The CDR3 has 15 amino acids. CDR1 WSHSY and CDR2 SAAADI come from the germline V gene. CDR3 in amino acids: CASSESTGTGKGYTF. CDR3 DNA: TGCGCCAGCAGTGAGTCTACCGGGACAGGGAAAGGCTACACCTTC.

This clone was seen a single time. The V and J genes are TRBV19 and TRBJ1-2, with D maybe TRBD1 (5 bases). Trimming removed 7 bases from V and 3 bases from J, with 15 bases in between. The germline gives CDR1 LNHDA, CDR2 SQIVND (reference sequence). This CDR3 has 14 amino acids. The chain's CDR3 is CASNRVGGDYGYTF. CDR3 coding DNA: TGTGCCAGTAATCGGGTCGGAGGGGACTATGGCTACACCTTC.

This chain uses TRBV28 with TRBJ1-1; D unclear. This CDR3 spans 15 amino acids. The V end lost 4 bases, the J end lost 1 base, and 13 bases lay between the germline ends. The germline CDR1 and CDR2 sequences are MDHEN and SYDVKM. CDR3 nucleotides: TGTGCCAGCAGTTCGTGGAGAGGGCCGAACACTGAAGCTTTCTTT. Protein product: CASSSWRGPNTEAFF.

The chain combines TRBV10-3 with TRBJ1-4, with no clear D. In germline, CDR1 is ENHRY, CDR2 SYGVKD. Between the trimmed V and J ends, which lost 10 bases and 5 bases, there was a span of 14 bases. The CDR3 contains 13 residues. DNA for the CDR3: TGTGCCACCCGAATTAACCAAAATGAAAAACTGTTTTTT. Translated: CATRINQNEKLFF.

The genes are TRBV5-1 and TRBJ2-7; 12 bases fit TRBD1. The CDR3 runs to 18 residues. The V and J ends lost 4 bases and 3 bases, in that order; junction bases with no gene match: 14. CDR1 SGHRS and CDR2 YFSETQ come from the germline V gene. This CDR3 reads CASSRDYRGQGANYEQYF. In DNA form, the CDR3 reads TGCGCCAGCAGCCGTGATTACCGGGGACAGGGGGCGAACTACGAGCAGTACTTC. Variable domain in full (rest from reference TRBV5-1 and TRBJ2-7): KAGVTQTPRYLIKTRGQQVTLSCSPISGHRSVSWYQQTPGQGLQFLFEYFSETQRNKGNFPGRFSGRQFSNSRSEMNVSTLELGDSALYLCASSRDYRGQGANYEQYFGPGTRLTVT.

This chain joins TRBV2 and TRBJ1-2, with unresolved D. The CDR3 has 15 amino acids. In germline, CDR1 is SNHLY, CDR2 FYNNEI. With 5 bases removed from V and 2 bases from J, the gap between germline ends came to 15 bases. In nucleotides, the CDR3 is TGTGCCAGCAGTAGATCTCGGTCAGCCAACTATGGCTACACCTTC. Amino acid sequence: CASSRSRSANYGYTF. Supplemented by reference TRBV2 and TRBJ1-2, the full variable domain reads EPEVTQTPSHQVTQMGQEVILRCVPISNHLYFYWYRQILGQKVEFLVSFYNNEISEKSEIFDDQFSVERPDGSNFTLKIRSTKLEDSAMYFCASSRSRSANYGYTFGSGTRLTVV.